This is a list of T cell receptor beta chains from one sample in a study of shared clonotypes between healthy human individuals. Libraries were prepared by immunoSEQ multiplex PCR; TCRdb keeps only in-frame clonotypes and omits some of them. The sample lists about 2 million clones, 85% to 95% seen once, with around 0.13% in the top ten. Sequenced input: naive CD4+ T cells sorted from blood. Every receptor here comes from a man aged 18-30 years in good health. Both conserved end residues are part of each CDR3. The order of the fields is D gene, V gene, clone size, J gene, CDR3 protein, CDR3 DNA. A D gene is named only where the DNA matches it firmly. Not every row has a clone size; where given, it reads once, few, many or a size class.

TRBD2	TRBV28	-	TRBJ2-7	CASSLVWLAGGSSYEQYF	TGTGCCAGCAGTTTAGTATGGCTAGCGGGGGGATCTTCCTACGAGCAGTACTTC
-	TRBV6-6	-	TRBJ1-2	CASSPPRDIVYGYTF	TGTGCCAGCAGTCCCCCAAGGGACATCGTTTATGGCTACACCTTC
-	TRBV6-5	-	TRBJ1-5	CASREQGLNQPQHF	TGTGCCAGCAGGGAACAGGGACTAAATCAGCCCCAGCATTTT
-	TRBV10-3	-	TRBJ2-3	CAIKTGGDTQYF	TGTGCCATCAAGACAGGAGGTGATACGCAGTATTTT
-	TRBV9	-	TRBJ2-5	CASSTQGAGRAQYF	TGTGCCAGCAGCACCCAGGGGGCGGGGAGGGCCCAGTACTTC
-	TRBV6-5	-	TRBJ1-1	CASSTEMNTEAFF	TGTGCCAGCAGTACGGAGATGAACACTGAAGCTTTCTTT
-	TRBV5-1	-	TRBJ2-7	CASSLPGSEQYF	TGCGCCAGCAGCTTACCAGGGAGCGAGCAGTACTTC
-	TRBV28	-	TRBJ1-2	CASSLSGRGVYGYTF	TGTGCCAGCAGTTTATCCGGGAGGGGGGTCTATGGCTACACCTTC
TRBD1	TRBV18	few	TRBJ2-3	CASSPGQGATDTQYF	TGTGCCAGCTCACCGGGACAGGGGGCCACAGATACGCAGTATTTT
-	TRBV18	-	TRBJ2-1	CASSPPVEGEQFF	TGTGCCAGCTCACCCCCAGTGGAGGGTGAGCAGTTCTTC
-	TRBV20-1	-	TRBJ2-5	CSARDSRQYF	TGCAGTGCTAGGGACAGCCGTCAGTACTTC
-	TRBV10-3	-	TRBJ2-7	CAISENSGSKNEQYF	TGTGCCATCAGTGAGAACTCGGGTTCGAAAAACGAGCAGTACTTC
TRBD2	TRBV7-2	-	TRBJ2-3	CASSLAGVGWAQYF	TGTGCCAGCAGCCTAGCGGGAGTTGGCTGGGCGCAGTATTTT
TRBD1	TRBV5-1	-	TRBJ1-1	CASSRGTGPNTEAFF	TGCGCCAGCAGCAGAGGGACAGGGCCTAACACTGAAGCTTTCTTT
-	TRBV28	-	TRBJ1-5	CATSEGNQPQHF	TGTGCCACCTCCGAGGGAAATCAGCCCCAGCATTTT
TRBD2	TRBV27	-	TRBJ2-1	CASRRGAVHNEQFF	TGTGCCAGCAGGCGGGGGGCGGTCCACAATGAGCAGTTCTTC
-	TRBV30	-	TRBJ1-5	CAWSKGEGQPQHF	TGTGCCTGGAGTAAAGGGGAGGGTCAGCCCCAGCATTTT
-	TRBV5-4	-	TRBJ2-5	CASSVGLTLQETQYF	TGTGCCAGCAGCGTGGGACTTACTCTTCAAGAGACCCAGTACTTC
-	TRBV7-8	once	TRBJ2-7	CASSLDGLDEQYF	TGTGCCAGCAGCTTAGACGGTTTGGACGAGCAGTACTTC
TRBD2	TRBV6-1	-	TRBJ2-5	CASNLGLAGEETQYF	TGTGCCAGCAACCTGGGACTAGCGGGAGAAGAGACCCAGTACTTC
-	TRBV28	-	TRBJ1-5	CASRLDRQPQHF	TGTGCCAGCAGGCTCGACCGTCAGCCCCAGCATTTT
TRBD1	TRBV2	-	TRBJ1-1	CASSIQGARMEAFF	TGTGCCAGCAGTATACAGGGGGCGCGGATGGAAGCTTTCTTT
-	TRBV9	once	TRBJ2-7	CASSVDPVGGYEQYF	TGTGCCAGCAGCGTAGATCCGGTCGGGGGCTACGAGCAGTACTTC
-	TRBV14	-	TRBJ1-2	CASSHGGTNYGYTF	TGTGCCAGCAGCCACGGGGGGACTAACTATGGCTACACCTTC